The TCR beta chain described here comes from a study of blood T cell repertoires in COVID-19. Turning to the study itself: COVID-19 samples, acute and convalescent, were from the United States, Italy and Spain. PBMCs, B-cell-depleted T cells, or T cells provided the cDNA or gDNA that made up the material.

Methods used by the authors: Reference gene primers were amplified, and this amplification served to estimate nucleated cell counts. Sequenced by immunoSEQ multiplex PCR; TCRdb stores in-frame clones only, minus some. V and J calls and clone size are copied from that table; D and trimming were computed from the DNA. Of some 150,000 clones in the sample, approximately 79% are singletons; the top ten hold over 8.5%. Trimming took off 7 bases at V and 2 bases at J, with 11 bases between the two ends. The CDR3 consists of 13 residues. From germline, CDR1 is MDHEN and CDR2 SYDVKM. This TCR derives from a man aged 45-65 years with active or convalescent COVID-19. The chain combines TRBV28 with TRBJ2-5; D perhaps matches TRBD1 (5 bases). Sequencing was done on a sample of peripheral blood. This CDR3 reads CASIDSLQETQYF. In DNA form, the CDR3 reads TGTGCCAGCATAGACAGTTTACAAGAGACCCAGTACTTC.